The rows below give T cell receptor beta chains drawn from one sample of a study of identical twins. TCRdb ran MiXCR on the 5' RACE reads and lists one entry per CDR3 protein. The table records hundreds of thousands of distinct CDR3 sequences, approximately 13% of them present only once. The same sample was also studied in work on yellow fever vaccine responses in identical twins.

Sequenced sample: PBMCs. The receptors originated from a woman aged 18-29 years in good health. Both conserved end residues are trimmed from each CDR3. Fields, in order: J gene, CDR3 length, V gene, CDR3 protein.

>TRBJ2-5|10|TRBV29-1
SVGLAGETQY
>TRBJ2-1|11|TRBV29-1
SEKGTSGGPQF
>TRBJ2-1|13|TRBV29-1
SGRTSGFQGNEQF
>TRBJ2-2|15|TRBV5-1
ASSRLGPAGDTGELF
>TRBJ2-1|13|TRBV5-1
ASSMRQGVYNEQF
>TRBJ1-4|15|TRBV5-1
ASSFRPAEEYNEKLF
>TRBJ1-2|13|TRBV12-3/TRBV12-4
ASSLGAQGNYGYT
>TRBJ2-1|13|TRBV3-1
ASSQGPQVYNEQF
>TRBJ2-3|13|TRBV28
ASTSGRGLTDTQY
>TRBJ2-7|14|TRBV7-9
ASSLSPGTGGYEQY
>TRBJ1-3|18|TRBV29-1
SVEDRRGVGPTGSGNTIY
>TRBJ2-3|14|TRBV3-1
ASSHLRGPSTDTQY
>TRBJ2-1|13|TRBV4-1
ASSQTPGSYNEQF
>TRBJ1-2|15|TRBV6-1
ASSFGAGGLSRYGYT
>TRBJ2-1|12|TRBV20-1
SANGRNSYNEQF
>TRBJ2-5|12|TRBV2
ASSATGAQETQY
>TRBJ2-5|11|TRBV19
ASMPGAGGTQY
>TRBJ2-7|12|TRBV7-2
ASTWGSGTYEQY
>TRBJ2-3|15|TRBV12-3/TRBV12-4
ASSLAPSGSFADTQY
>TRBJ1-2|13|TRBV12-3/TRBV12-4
ASSPTGQPRGGYT
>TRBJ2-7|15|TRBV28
ASSLLPSSGISYEQY
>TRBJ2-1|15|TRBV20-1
SARTSGRTDSYNEQF
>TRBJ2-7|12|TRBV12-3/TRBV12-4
ASSLSWGAYEQY
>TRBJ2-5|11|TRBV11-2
ASSLEIGETQY
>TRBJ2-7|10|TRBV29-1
SVGDRDFEQY
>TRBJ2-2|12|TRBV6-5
AASLLEVAGELF
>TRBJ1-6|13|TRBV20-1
SAYDGRGKNSPLH
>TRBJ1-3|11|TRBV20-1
SATGGNGNTIY
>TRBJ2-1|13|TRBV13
ASSFVGSSYNEQF
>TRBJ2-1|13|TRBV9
ASSVHPGPAGEQF
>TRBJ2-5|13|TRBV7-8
ASSLARTSGETQY
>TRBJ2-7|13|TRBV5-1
ASSSLRDRVGEQY
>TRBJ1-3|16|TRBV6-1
ASSPWEGMRGQENTIY
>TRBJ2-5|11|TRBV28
ASSRRGGETQY
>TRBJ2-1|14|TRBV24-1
ATSDFRGGDYNEQF
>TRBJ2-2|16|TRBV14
ASSPSGSNFWNTGELF
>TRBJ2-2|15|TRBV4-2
ASSQGNSGKNTGELF
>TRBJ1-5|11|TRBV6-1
ASRNTDGGPQH
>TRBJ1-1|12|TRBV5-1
ASRQTGGHTEAF
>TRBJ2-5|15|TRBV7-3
ASSPLIRGQREETQY
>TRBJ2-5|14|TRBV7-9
ASSYIQGFFQETQY
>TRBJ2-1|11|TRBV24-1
ATGDEFYNEQF
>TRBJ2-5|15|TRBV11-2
ASSLDHGLAAQETQY
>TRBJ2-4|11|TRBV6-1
ATTERSKNIQY
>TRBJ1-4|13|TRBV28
ASGIFGTGDEKLF
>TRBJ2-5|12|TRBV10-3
AISESSTYQTQY
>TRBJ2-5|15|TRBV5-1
ASSLGPGQGARETQY
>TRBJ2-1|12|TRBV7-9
ASSPETAYNEQF
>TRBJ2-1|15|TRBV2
ASRIPGLAANRNEQF
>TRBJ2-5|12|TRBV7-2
ASRLERVEETQY
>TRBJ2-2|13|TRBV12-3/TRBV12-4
ASSLSRQNTGELF
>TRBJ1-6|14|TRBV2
ASTASGPNEGSPLH
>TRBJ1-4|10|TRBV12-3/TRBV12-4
ASSLRAEKLF
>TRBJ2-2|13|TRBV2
ATKTGAAYTGELF